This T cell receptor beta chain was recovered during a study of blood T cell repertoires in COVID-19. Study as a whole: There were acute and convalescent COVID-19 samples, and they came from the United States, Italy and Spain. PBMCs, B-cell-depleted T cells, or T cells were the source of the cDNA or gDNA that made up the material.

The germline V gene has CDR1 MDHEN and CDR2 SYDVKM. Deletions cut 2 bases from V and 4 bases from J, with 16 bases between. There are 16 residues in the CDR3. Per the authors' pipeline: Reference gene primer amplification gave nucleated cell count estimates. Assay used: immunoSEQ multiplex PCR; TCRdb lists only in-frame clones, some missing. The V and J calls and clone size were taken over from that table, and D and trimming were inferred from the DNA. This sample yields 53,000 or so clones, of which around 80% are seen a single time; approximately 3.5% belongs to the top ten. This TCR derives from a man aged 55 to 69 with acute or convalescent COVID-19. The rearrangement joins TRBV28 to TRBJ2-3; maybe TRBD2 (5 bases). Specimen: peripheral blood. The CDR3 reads CASSLEVGVGPDTQYF. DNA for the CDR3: TGTGCCAGCAGTTTAGAGGTGGGAGTGGGTCCAGATACGCAGTATTTT.